This TCR beta chain was retrieved from a study of blood T cell repertoires in COVID-19. Study in general: The United States, Italy and Spain supplied acute and convalescent COVID-19 samples. T cells, B-cell-depleted T cells, or PBMCs supplied cDNA or gDNA.

From germline, CDR1 is LNHDA and CDR2 SQIVND (reference sequence). J gave up 4 bases and V 1 base, and 7 bases lay outside the gene matches. The CDR3 runs 18 residues. As processed by the authors: The assay estimated nucleated cells by amplifying reference gene primers. Libraries were prepared by immunoSEQ multiplex PCR; TCRdb keeps only in-frame clonotypes and omits some of them. That table furnishes V, J and clone size, whereas the DNA furnished D and trimming. This table has about 260,000 clones, 85% to 90% appearing once. Followed over time, Seattle patients had been enrolled while infection was active.

The rearrangement joins TRBV19 to TRBJ2-5; TRBD2 matches at 15 bases. The receptor comes from a woman aged 55-69 years with COVID-19, enrolled during active disease. Sequenced material: peripheral blood. CDR3 sequence: CASSIVPAGLAGGETQYF. The CDR3 coding sequence is TGTGCCAGTAGTATAGTCCCGGCGGGACTAGCGGGAGGAGAGACCCAGTACTTC.